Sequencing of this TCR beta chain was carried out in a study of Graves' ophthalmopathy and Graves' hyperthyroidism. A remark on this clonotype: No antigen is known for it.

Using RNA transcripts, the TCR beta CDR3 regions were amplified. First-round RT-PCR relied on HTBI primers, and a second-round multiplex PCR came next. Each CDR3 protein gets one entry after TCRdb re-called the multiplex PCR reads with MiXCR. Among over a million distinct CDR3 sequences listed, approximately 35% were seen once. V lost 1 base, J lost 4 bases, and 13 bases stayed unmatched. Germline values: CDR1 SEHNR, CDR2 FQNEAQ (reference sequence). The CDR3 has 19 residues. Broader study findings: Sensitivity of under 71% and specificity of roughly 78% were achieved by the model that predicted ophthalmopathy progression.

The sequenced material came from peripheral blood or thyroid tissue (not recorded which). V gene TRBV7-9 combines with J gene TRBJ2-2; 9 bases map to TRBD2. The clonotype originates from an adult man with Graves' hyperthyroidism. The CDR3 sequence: CASSLGTGVAGDRTGELFF. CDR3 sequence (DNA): TGTGCCAGCAGCTTAGGTACAGGGGTAGCGGGAGACCGCACCGGGGAGCTGTTTTTT.